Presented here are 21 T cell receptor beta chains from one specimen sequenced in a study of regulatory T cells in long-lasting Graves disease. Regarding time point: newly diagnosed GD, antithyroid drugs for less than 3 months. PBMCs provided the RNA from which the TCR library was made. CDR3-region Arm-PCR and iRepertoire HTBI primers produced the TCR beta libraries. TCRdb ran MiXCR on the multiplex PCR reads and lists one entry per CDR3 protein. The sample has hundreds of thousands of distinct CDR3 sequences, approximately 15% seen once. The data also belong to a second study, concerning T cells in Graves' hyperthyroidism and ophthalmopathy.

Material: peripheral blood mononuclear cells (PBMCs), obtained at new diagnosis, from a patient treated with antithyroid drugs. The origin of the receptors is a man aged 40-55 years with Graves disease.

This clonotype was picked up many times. CDR3 in DNA: TGTGCCAGCAAGGAGGCCGGCTCTGGAAACACCATATATTTT. It is translated as CASKEAGSGNTIYF. The gene calls are TRBV28 and TRBJ1-3; D is unclear. V was clipped by 7 bases and J by 0 bases, with 10 bases between them. The CDR3 has 14 residues. Germline CDR1 MDHEN, CDR2 SYDVKM.

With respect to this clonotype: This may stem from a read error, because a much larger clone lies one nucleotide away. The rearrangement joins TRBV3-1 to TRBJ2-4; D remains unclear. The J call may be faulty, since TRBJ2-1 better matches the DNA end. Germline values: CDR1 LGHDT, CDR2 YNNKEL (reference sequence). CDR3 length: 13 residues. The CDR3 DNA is TGTGCCAGCAGACAACGGGCAGGCTACGAGCAGTTCTTC. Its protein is CASRQRAGYEQFF.

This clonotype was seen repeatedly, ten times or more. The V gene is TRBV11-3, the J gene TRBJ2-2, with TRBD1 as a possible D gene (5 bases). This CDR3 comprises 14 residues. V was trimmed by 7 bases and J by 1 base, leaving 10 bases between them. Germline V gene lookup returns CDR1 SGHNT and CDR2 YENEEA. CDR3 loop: CASTQTENTGELFF. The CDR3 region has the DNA TGTGCCAGCACCCAGACAGAGAACACCGGGGAGCTGTTTTTT.

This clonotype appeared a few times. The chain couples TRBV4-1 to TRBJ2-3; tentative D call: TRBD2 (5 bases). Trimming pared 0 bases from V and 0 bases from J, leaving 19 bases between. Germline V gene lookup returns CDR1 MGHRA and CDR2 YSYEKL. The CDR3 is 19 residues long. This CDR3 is CASSQDYRVARRSTDTQYF. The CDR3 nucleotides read TGCGCCAGCAGCCAAGATTACCGAGTCGCTCGGAGGAGCACAGATACGCAGTATTTT.

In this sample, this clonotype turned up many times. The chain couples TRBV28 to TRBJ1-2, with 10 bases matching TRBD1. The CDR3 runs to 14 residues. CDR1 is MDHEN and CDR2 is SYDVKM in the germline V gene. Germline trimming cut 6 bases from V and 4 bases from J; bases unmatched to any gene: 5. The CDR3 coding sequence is TGTGCCAGCAGACAACGGACAGGGGGCTATGGCTACACCTTC. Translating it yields CASRQRTGGYGYTF.

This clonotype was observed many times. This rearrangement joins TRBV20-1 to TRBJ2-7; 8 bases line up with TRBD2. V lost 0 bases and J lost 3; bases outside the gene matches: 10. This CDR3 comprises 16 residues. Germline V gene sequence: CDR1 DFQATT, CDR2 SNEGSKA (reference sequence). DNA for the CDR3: TGCAGTGCTAGAGAGCCCCATAGCGGGACTTTCTACGAGCAGTACTTC. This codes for CSAREPHSGTFYEQYF.

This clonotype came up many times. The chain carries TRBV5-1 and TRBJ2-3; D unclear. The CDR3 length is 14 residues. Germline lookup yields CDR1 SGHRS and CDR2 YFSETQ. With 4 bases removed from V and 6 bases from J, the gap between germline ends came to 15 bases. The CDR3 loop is CASSPDGSSDTQYF. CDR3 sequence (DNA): TGCGCCAGCAGCCCGGATGGCTCGTCGGATACGCAGTATTTT.

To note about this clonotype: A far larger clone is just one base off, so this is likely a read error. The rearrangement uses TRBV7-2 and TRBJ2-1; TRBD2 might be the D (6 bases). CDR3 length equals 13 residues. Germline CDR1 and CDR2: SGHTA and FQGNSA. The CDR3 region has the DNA TGTGCCAGCAGCTTGGGGGGAGCGAATGAGCAGCTCTTC. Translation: CASSLGGANEQLF.

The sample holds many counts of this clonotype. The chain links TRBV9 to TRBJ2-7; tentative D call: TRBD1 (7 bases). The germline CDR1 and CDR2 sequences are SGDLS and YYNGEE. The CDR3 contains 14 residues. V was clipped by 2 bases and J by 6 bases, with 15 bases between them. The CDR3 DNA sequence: TGTGCCAGCAGCGTGGAGGGGGCCGGACTCGAGCAGTACTTC. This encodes CASSVEGAGLEQYF.

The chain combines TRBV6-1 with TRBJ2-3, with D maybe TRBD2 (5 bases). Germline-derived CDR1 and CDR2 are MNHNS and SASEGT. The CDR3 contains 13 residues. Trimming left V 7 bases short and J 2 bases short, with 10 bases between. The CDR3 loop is CASMQRITDTQYF. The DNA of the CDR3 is TGTGCCAGCATGCAGCGGATCACAGATACGCAGTATTTT.

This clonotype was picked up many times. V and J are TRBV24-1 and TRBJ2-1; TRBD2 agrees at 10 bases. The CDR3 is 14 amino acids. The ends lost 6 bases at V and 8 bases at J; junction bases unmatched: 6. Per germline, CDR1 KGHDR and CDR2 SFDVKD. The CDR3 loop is CATSRVAGGDEQFF. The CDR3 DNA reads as TGTGCCACCAGTCGGGTAGCGGGGGGCGATGAGCAGTTCTTC.

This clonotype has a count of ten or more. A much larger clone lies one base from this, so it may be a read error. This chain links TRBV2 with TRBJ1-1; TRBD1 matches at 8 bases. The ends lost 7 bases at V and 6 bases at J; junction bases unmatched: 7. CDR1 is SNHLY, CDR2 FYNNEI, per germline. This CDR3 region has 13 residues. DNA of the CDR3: TGTGCCAGCAAGACAGGGGTGGTAGCTGAAGCTTTCTTT. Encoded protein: CASKTGVVAEAFF.

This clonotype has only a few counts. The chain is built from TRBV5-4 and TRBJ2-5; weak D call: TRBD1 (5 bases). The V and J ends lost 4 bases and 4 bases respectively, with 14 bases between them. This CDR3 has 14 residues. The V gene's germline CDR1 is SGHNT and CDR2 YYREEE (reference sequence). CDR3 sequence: CASSSKTDLETQYF. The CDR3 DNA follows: TGTGCCAGCAGCAGTAAGACAGATCTAGAGACCCAGTACTTC.

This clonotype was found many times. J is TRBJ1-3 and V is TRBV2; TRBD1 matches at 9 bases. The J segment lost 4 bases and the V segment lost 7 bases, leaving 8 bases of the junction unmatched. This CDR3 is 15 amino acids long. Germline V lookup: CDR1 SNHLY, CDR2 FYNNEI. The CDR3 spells CASNLPGTGGNTIYF. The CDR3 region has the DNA TGTGCCAGCAACTTGCCTGGGACAGGGGGAAACACCATATATTTT.

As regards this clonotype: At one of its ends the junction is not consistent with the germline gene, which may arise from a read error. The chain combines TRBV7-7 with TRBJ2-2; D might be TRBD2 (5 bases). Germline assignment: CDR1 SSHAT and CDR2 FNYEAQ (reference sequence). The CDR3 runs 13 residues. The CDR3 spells CASSLSVREELFF. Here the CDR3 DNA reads TGTGCTAGCAGCCTTAGCGTCCGTGAGGAGCTGTTTTTT.

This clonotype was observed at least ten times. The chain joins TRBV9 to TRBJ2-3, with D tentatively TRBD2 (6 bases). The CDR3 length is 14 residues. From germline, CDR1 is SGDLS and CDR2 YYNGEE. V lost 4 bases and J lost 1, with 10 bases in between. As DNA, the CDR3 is TGTGCCAGCAGCCGATCTAGCGGCACAGATACGCAGTATTTT. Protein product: CASSRSSGTDTQYF.

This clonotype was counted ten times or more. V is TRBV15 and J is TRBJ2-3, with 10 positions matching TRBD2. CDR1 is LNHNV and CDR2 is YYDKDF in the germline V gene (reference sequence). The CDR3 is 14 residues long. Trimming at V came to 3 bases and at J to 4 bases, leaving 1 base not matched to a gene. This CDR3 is CATSRGTSADTQYF. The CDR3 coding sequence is TGTGCCACCAGCAGGGGGACTAGCGCAGATACGCAGTATTTT.

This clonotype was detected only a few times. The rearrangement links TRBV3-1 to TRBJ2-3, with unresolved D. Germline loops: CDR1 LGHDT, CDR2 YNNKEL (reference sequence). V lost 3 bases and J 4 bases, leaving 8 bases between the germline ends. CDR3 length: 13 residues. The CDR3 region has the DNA TGTGCCAGCAGCCAGTCCGTGGCAGATACGCAGTATTTT. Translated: CASSQSVADTQYF.

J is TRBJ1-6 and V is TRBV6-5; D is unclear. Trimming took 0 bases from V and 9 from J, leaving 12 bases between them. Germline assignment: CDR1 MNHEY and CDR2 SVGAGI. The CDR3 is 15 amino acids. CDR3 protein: CASSYSSRAGSPLHF. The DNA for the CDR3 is TGTGCCAGCAGTTACTCGTCCCGGGCGGGTTCACCCCTCCACTTT.

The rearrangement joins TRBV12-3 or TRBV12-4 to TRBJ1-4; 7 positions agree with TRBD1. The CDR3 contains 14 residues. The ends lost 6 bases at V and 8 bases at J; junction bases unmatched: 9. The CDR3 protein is CASRPTGMKEKLFF. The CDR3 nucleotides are TGTGCCAGCAGGCCGACAGGGATGAAGGAAAAACTGTTTTTT.

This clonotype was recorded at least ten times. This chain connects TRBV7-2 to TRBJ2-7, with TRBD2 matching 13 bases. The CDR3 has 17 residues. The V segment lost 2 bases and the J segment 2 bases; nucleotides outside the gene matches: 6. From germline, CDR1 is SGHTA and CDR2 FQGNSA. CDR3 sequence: CASSLQPTSGGAYEQYF. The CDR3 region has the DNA TGTGCCAGCAGCTTACAACCTACTAGCGGGGGGGCCTACGAGCAGTACTTC.